The sequence of this TCR beta chain was determined in a study of beta chain features in type 1 diabetes. Findings and limits, study-wide: All four CD4+ subsets of Type 1 diabetes patients contained TCRB CDR3s that were moderately but significantly shorter. Individuals with type 1 diabetes displayed fewer insertions and more deletions at VDJ junctions.

The CDR3 loop spans 15 amino acids. Looked up from germline, CDR1 is SQVTM and CDR2 is ANQGSEA. V was pared by 2 bases and J by 5 bases, with 9 bases of the junction left unmatched. The sample holds a few counts of this clone. Its antigen remains unknown. Since all of the isolated RNA was reverse transcribed, expressed TCRB transcripts were what got sequenced. The method was immunoSEQ multiplex PCR; TCRdb's version includes in-frame clones alone and lacks a portion of them. The sample includes 150,000 to 200,000 clones, approximately 9.1% of them seen just once. Each of the CD4+ naive, central memory, regulatory and stem cell-like memory populations was sorted via CD45RO/CCR7/CD25/CD127/CD95/CD27.

The sequence came from a woman aged 25 to 39 with type 1 diabetes. V is TRBV29-1 and J is TRBJ2-7; 10 nucleotides agree with TRBD2. The sample consisted of central memory CD4+ T cells from blood. The CDR3 DNA reads as TGCAGCGTTGAACTAGCGGGAGTCATACAGAACGAGCAGTACTTC. It codes for CSVELAGVIQNEQYF.